This T cell receptor (beta chain) is drawn from a study of blood T cell repertoires in COVID-19. In the study overall: Acute and convalescent COVID-19 specimens originated in the United States, Italy and Spain. PBMCs, B-cell-depleted T cells, or T cells provided the cDNA or gDNA that made up the material.

Germline CDR1 reads SNHLY; CDR2 reads FYNNEI. Trimming cost V 9 bases and J 1 base; bases outside gene matches: 8. There are 15 residues in the CDR3. Clones were read by immunoSEQ multiplex PCR, and TCRdb kept only the in-frame ones, dropping some. This table has fewer than 75,000 clones, more than 85% appearing once. This clone appeared a single time. Sequencing was performed on peripheral blood. The chain carries TRBV2 and TRBJ2-2, with 7 bases identical to TRBD1. This receptor was identified in a man aged 50-60 years with active COVID-19. The CDR3, as DNA: TGTGCCAGAGAGGGGGCAGGGGAGAACACCGGGGAGCTGTTTTTT. Protein: CAREGAGENTGELFF.